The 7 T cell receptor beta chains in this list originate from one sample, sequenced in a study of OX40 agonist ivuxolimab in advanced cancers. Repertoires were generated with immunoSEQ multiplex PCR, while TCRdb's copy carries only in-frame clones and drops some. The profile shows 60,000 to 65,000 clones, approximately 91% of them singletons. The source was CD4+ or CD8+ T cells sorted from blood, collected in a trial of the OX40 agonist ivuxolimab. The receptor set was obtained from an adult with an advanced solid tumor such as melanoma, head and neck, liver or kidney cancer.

CDR3 in amino acids: CASSLYLYEQYF. Written as DNA, the CDR3 is TGTGCCAGCAGCTTATACTTATACGAGCAGTACTTC. The chain uses TRBV7-9 and TRBJ2-7, with no clear D. The germline gives CDR1 SEHNR, CDR2 FQNEAQ (reference sequence). This CDR3 is built from 12 residues. V was cut by 2 bases and J by 4 bases, with 6 bases left in between.

The CDR3 DNA sequence: TGTGCCAGCAGCTTCGCAGGGAGCACTAATGAAAAACTGTTTTTT. It encodes CASSFAGSTNEKLFF. The rearrangement uses TRBV7-8 and TRBJ1-4; the D gene is possibly TRBD1 (5 bases). CDR1 is SGHVS and CDR2 is FQNEAQ in the germline V gene. This CDR3 spans 15 amino acids. V lost 3 bases, J lost 2 bases, and 10 bases lay in between.

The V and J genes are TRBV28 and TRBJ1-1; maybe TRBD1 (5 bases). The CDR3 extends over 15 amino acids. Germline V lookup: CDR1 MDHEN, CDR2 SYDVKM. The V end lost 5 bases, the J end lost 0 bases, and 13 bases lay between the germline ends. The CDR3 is CASSPIRTMNTEAFF. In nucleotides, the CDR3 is TGTGCCAGCAGTCCTATCCGGACAATGAACACTGAAGCTTTCTTT. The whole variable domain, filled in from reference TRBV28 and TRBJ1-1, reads DVKVTQSSRYLVKRTGEKVFLECVQDMDHENMFWYRQDPGLGLRLIYFSYDVKMKEKGDIPEGYSVSREKKERFSLILESASTNQTSMYLCASSPIRTMNTEAFFGQGTRLTVV.

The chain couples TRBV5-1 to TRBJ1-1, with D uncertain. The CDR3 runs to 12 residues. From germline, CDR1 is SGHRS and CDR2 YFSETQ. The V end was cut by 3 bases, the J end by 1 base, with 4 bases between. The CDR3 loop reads CASSSQNTEAFF. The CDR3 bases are TGCGCCAGCAGCTCCCAGAACACTGAAGCTTTCTTT. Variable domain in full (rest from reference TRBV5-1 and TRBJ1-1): KAGVTQTPRYLIKTRGQQVTLSCSPISGHRSVSWYQQTPGQGLQFLFEYFSETQRNKGNFPGRFSGRQFSNSRSEMNVSTLELGDSALYLCASSSQNTEAFFGQGTRLTVV.

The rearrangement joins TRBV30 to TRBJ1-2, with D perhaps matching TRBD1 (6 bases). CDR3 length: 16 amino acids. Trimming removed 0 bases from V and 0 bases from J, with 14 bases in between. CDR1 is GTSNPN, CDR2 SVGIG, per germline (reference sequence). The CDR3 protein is CAWSVEGGAANYGYTF. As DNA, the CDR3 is TGTGCCTGGAGTGTAGAGGGGGGGGCCGCTAACTATGGCTACACCTTC. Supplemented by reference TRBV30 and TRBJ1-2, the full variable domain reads SQTIHQWPATLVQPVGSPLSLECTVEGTSNPNLYWYRQAAGRGLQLLFYSVGIGQISSEVPQNLSASRPQDRQFILSSKKLLLSDSGFYLCAWSVEGGAANYGYTFGSGTRLTVV.

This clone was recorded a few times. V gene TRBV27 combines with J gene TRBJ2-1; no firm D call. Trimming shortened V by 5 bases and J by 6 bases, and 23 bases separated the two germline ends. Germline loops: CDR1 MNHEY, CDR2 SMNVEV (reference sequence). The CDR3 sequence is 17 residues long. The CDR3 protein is CASSKPSQSKVSNEQFF. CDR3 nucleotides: TGTGCCAGCAGTAAACCCTCTCAGAGTAAGGTTTCCAATGAGCAGTTCTTC.

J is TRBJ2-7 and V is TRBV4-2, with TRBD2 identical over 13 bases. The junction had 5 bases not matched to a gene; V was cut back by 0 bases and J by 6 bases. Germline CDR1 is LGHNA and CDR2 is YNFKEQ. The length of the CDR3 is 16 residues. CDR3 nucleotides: TGTGCCAGCAGCCAAGATCTCGGACTAGCGGGAGTCGAGCAGTACTTC. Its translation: CASSQDLGLAGVEQYF.